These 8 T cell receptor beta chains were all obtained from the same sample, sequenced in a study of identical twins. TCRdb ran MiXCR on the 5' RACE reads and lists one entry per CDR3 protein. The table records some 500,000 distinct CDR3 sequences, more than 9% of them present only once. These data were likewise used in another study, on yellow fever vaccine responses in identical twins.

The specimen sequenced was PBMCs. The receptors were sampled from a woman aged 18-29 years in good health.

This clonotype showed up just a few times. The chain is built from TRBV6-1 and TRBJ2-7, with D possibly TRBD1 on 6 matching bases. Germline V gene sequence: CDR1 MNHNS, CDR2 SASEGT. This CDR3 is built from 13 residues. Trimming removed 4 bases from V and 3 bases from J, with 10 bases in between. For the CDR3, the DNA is TGTGCCAGCAGTGCCTCAGGGGTCTACGAGCAGTACTTC. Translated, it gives CASSASGVYEQYF.

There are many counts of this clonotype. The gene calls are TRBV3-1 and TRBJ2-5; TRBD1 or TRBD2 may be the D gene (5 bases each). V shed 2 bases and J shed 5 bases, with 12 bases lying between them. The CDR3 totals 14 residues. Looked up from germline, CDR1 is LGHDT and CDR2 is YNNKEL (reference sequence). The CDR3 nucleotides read TGTGCCAGCAGCCAACCCCAGGGACGGGAGACCCAGTACTTC. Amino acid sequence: CASSQPQGRETQYF.

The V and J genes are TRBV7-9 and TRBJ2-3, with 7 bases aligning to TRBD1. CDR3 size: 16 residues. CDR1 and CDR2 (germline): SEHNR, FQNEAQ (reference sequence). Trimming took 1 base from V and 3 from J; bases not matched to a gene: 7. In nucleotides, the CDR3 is TGTGCCAGCAGCTTAGACAAGGGGGCGAGGACAGATACGCAGTATTTT. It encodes CASSLDKGARTDTQYF.

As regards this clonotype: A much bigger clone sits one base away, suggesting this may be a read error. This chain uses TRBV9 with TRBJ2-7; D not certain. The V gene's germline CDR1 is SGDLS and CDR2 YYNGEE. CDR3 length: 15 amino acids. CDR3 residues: CASSVDPGNSYVQYF. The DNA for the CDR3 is TGTGCCAGCAGCGTAGACCCAGGAAACTCCTACGTGCAGTACTTC.

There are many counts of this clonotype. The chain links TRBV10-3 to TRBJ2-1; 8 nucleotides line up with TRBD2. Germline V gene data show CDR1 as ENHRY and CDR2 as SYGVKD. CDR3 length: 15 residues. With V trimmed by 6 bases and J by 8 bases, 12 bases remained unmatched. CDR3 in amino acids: CAISQRAGASDEQFF. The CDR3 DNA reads TGTGCCATCAGCCAAAGAGCGGGAGCCTCCGATGAGCAGTTCTTC.

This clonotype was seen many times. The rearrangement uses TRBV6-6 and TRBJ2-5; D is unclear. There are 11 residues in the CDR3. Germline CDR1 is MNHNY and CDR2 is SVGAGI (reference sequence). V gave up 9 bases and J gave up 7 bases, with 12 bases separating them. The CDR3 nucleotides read TGTGCCAGTCTTGACACCGGGACCCAGTACTTC. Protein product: CASLDTGTQYF.

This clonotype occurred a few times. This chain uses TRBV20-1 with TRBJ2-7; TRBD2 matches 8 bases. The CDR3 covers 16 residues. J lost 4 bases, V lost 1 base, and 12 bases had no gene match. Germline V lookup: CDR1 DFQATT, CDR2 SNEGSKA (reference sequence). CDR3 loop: CSARGILREDVYEQYF. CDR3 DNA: TGCAGTGCTAGAGGAATTTTGCGGGAGGATGTATACGAGCAGTACTTC.

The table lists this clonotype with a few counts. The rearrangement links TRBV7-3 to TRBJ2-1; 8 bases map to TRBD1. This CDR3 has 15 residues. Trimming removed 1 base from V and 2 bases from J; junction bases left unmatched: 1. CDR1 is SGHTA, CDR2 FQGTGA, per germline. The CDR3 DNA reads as TGTGCCAGCAGCTTAATGGGACAGGCCTACAATGAGCAGTTCTTC. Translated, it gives CASSLMGQAYNEQFF.